This T cell receptor beta chain was sequenced during a study of blood T cell repertoires in COVID-19. Study background: The United States, Italy and Spain supplied acute and convalescent COVID-19 samples. T cells, B-cell-depleted T cells, or PBMCs supplied cDNA or gDNA.

Original processing methods: Amplification of reference gene primers was used by the study to estimate nucleated cell counts. Libraries were prepared by immunoSEQ multiplex PCR; TCRdb keeps only in-frame clonotypes and omits some of them. Clonal size and the V and J genes are those of that table, whereas D and trimming came from the DNA. The table shows 130,000 to 150,000 clones, with 75% to 85% occurring only once. CDR3 length: 12 amino acids. The V and J ends lost 5 bases and 5 bases respectively, with 9 bases between them. The germline V gene encodes CDR1 MNHEY and CDR2 SMNVEV (reference sequence).

V gene TRBV27 combines with J gene TRBJ2-5; D remains unclear. The material sequenced was peripheral blood. This clonotype was sampled from a man between 60 and 75 years old with active or convalescent COVID-19. The CDR3 bases are TGTGCCAGCAGTCCTAACGGGGAGACCCAGTACTTC. Amino acid sequence: CASSPNGETQYF.